A selection of T cell receptor beta chains follows, all from one sample in a study of T cell responses to AZD1222 COVID-19 vaccine. The table came from immunoSEQ multiplex PCR; TCRdb's copy has only in-frame clones and leaves some out. The repertoire holds roughly 130,000 clones, about nine tenths seen once, with about 1.1% in the top ten. The sample was peripheral blood, taken 28 days after the second AZD1222 dose. These receptors were taken from an adult who received the AZD1222 COVID-19 vaccine. Each CDR3 is given with its conserved first and last residue. The D gene is left open where the match is weak. Size values are once, few and many counts, or a class for expanded clones, and some rows have none.

D gene,V gene,J gene,clone size,CDR3 DNA,CDR3 protein
NA,TRBV20-1,TRBJ2-7,NA,TGCAGTGTAGGTATTCGCGAGCAGTACTTC,CSVGIREQYF
TRBD1,TRBV6-5,TRBJ1-2,NA,TGTGCCAGCAGTCCGACAGGGGGCTATGGCTACACCTTC,CASSPTGGYGYTF
NA,TRBV28,TRBJ2-1,NA,TGTGCCAGCAGCCTAGACGGGAGCACTTACAATGAGCAGTTCTTC,CASSLDGSTYNEQFF
TRBD1,TRBV5-6,TRBJ1-4,NA,TGTGCCAGCAGGGGGACAGGGGCCGGAGCTAATGAAAAACTGTTTTTT,CASRGTGAGANEKLFF
TRBD1,TRBV11-3,TRBJ1-2,NA,TGTGCCAGCAGCTTAGATGCGACAGGGAGCTCTGGCTACACCTTC,CASSLDATGSSGYTF
TRBD1,TRBV7-2,TRBJ2-5,NA,TGTGCCAGCAGCTCAGGGACAGGTTTACAAGAGACCCAGTACTTC,CASSSGTGLQETQYF
NA,TRBV13,TRBJ2-7,NA,TGTGCCAGCAGCTTAGCGGACGAGCAGTACTTC,CASSLADEQYF
TRBD2,TRBV6-5,TRBJ2-1,NA,TGTGCCAGTAGAAAGGGACTAGTGGTCGGCGAGCAGTTCTTC,CASRKGLVVGEQFF
TRBD1,TRBV6-5,TRBJ2-1,NA,TGTGCCAGCAGAGGGGTGGGGACAGCCTACAATGAGCAGTTCTTC,CASRGVGTAYNEQFF
NA,TRBV7-9,TRBJ2-2,NA,TGTGCCAGCAGCTTAGATGGATACGGGGAGCTGTTTTTT,CASSLDGYGELFF
TRBD2,TRBV19,TRBJ2-1,NA,TGTGCCAGTAGTCCCGGGACTAGCGGGAGTGTGTATGAGCAGTTCTTC,CASSPGTSGSVYEQFF
TRBD2,TRBV11-3,TRBJ2-6,NA,TGTGCCAGCAGCACCGGACTAGTCTCTGGGGCCAACGTCCTGACTTTC,CASSTGLVSGANVLTF
NA,TRBV27,TRBJ2-5,NA,TGTGCCAGCAGTCTAGGGGGTGCCTACCAAGAGACCCAGTACTTC,CASSLGGAYQETQYF
NA,TRBV10-1,TRBJ2-1,once,TGCGCCAGCAGTGAGTTTGACAATGAGCAGTTCTTC,CASSEFDNEQFF
NA,TRBV12-3/TRBV12-4,TRBJ1-2,NA,TGTGCCAGCACTTCCTTCGGGGAGCGGGGCTACACCTTC,CASTSFGERGYTF
NA,TRBV9,TRBJ2-5,NA,TGTGCCAGCAGCGTAGACCCCCGGGACCCGGCGGCACAAGAGACCCAGTACTTC,CASSVDPRDPAAQETQYF
NA,TRBV7-2,TRBJ1-6,NA,TGTGCCAGCAGCTTAAGGACAGCTTCACCCCTCCACTTT,CASSLRTASPLHF
TRBD1,TRBV6-5,TRBJ2-5,NA,TGTGCCAGCAGTACAGGGGGCGGCCTGGAGACCCAGTACTTC,CASSTGGGLETQYF
NA,TRBV7-2,TRBJ2-7,NA,TGTGCCAGCAGCTTAGGGGCTACGGCCGCCTACGAGCAGTACTTC,CASSLGATAAYEQYF
TRBD1,TRBV30,TRBJ1-2,NA,TGTGCCTCAACCGGGACAGGGGGCAACTATGGCTACACCTTC,CASTGTGGNYGYTF
NA,TRBV29-1,TRBJ1-1,few,TGCAGCGTTCGGGTAGGGGCAGGATTTTCGGACACTGAAGCTTTCTTT,CSVRVGAGFSDTEAFF
NA,TRBV29-1,TRBJ1-2,NA,TGCAGCGATAAGACAGAGAACTATGGCTACACCTTC,CSDKTENYGYTF
NA,TRBV7-2,TRBJ1-4,NA,TGTGCCAGCAGCTTCCCGATAGGGGGGGGTGAAAAACTGTTTTTT,CASSFPIGGGEKLFF
NA,TRBV7-9,TRBJ2-7,NA,TGTGCCAGCAACCCCACACTTGGAAGCTCCTACGAGCAGTACTTC,CASNPTLGSSYEQYF
TRBD2,TRBV15,TRBJ2-7,NA,TGTGCCACCAGCAGAGGGGGGGGGATTACCTCCTACGAGCAGTACTTC,CATSRGGGITSYEQYF
NA,TRBV6-2/TRBV6-3,TRBJ2-3,NA,TGTGCCAGCAGTTACGGGGGGGCCGGTGACGAGGATACGCAGTATTTT,CASSYGGAGDEDTQYF
NA,TRBV7-9,TRBJ2-6,NA,TGTGCCAGCTCGGGACTTGGGGCCAACGTCCTGACTTTC,CASSGLGANVLTF
NA,TRBV7-7,TRBJ2-3,NA,TGTGCCAGCAGCCAAACATACACAGATACGCAGTATTTT,CASSQTYTDTQYF
NA,TRBV19,TRBJ1-2,NA,TGTGCCAGTAGAAGACAGCCTGAGGTGGATGGCTACACCTTC,CASRRQPEVDGYTF
NA,TRBV18,TRBJ1-5,NA,TGTGCCAGCTCACCAGATGGCAGACAGCCCCAGCATTTT,CASSPDGRQPQHF
NA,TRBV2,TRBJ2-5,NA,TGTGCCAGCAGAGATACTAGATTTGGAGAGACCCAGTACTTC,CASRDTRFGETQYF
NA,TRBV30,TRBJ1-1,once,TGTGCCTGGAGACCCGGGAACACTGAAGCTTTCTTT,CAWRPGNTEAFF
NA,TRBV7-3,TRBJ2-3,NA,TGTGCCAGCAGCTCCAACACAGATACGCAGTATTTT,CASSSNTDTQYF
TRBD1,TRBV19,TRBJ2-1,NA,TGTGCCAGTACTAAGGGGGACAGGGGGTACAATGAGCAGTTCTTC,CASTKGDRGYNEQFF
NA,TRBV12-3/TRBV12-4,TRBJ1-1,NA,TGTGCCAGCAGTTTCCAGCTGAACACTGAAGCTTTCTTT,CASSFQLNTEAFF
NA,TRBV2,TRBJ1-4,NA,TGTGCCAGCAGTCAGGACACCAATGAAAAACTGTTTTTT,CASSQDTNEKLFF
NA,TRBV29-1,TRBJ1-1,NA,TGCAGCGTCGCGAAACAGGGCCCGAACACTGAAGCTTTCTTT,CSVAKQGPNTEAFF
TRBD2,TRBV7-9,TRBJ2-5,NA,TGTGCCAGCAGCTTATGGGGTAGCGGGGCCCAGTACTTC,CASSLWGSGAQYF
NA,TRBV7-2,TRBJ2-6,NA,TGTGCCAGCAGCTTAGGGTCTGGGGCCAACGTCCTGACTTTC,CASSLGSGANVLTF
NA,TRBV30,TRBJ2-5,NA,TGTGCCTGGAGCGTCATAGAGACCCAGTACTTC,CAWSVIETQYF
NA,TRBV19,TRBJ2-1,once,TGTGCCACAAGACAGGATACCTACAATGAGCAGTTCTTC,CATRQDTYNEQFF
NA,TRBV15,TRBJ1-3,once,TGTGCCACCAGCAGAGGAGGGGTCTCTGGAAACACCATATATTTT,CATSRGGVSGNTIYF
NA,TRBV4-2,TRBJ1-3,NA,TGTGCCAGCAGCCAAGAGGCAGGGTTATTTGGAAACACCATATATTTT,CASSQEAGLFGNTIYF
NA,TRBV2,TRBJ2-7,NA,TGTGCCAGCAGTGAGTCAACTTGGGAGCAGTACTTC,CASSESTWEQYF
NA,TRBV27,TRBJ1-1,NA,TGTGCCAGCAGTTTGGGCGGCAACACTGAAGCTTTCTTT,CASSLGGNTEAFF
NA,TRBV7-9,TRBJ1-1,NA,TGTGCCAGCAGCGCCAAGACAGGGAACACTGAAGCTTTCTTT,CASSAKTGNTEAFF
TRBD2,TRBV3-1/TRBV3-2,TRBJ2-7,few,TGTGCCAGCAGCCAAGATAAGGCTAGCGGGAGTTACGAGCAGTACTTC,CASSQDKASGSYEQYF
NA,TRBV25-1,TRBJ1-3,NA,TGTGCCAGCAGAGAATCGGGAAACACCATATATTTT,CASRESGNTIYF
NA,TRBV9,TRBJ2-1,NA,TGTGCCAGCAGCGTAGAACAGATAAGTGAGCAGTTCTTC,CASSVEQISEQFF
TRBD1,TRBV19,TRBJ1-5,few,TGTGCCAGTACTAAGCAGGGGGCCGGGCAGCCCCAGCATTTT,CASTKQGAGQPQHF
NA,TRBV30,TRBJ1-6,once,TGTGCCTGGGCGGGAGGGAGTAATTCACCCCTCCACTTT,CAWAGGSNSPLHF